This T cell receptor (beta chain) came from a study of PD-1 blockade in classical Hodgkin lymphoma (TCRdb year 2020). Turning to the overall study: Nivolumab dosing was 3 mg/kg intravenously every 2 weeks, continuing until either disease progression or unacceptable toxicity. The study used CyTOF and TCR beta sequencing to define a peripheral blood immune signature of response to PD-1 blockade in classical Hodgkin lymphoma. Broad study findings and their caveats: The study was restricted to a single clinical trial cohort, and the causes of repertoire differences, possibly disease activity or prior therapy, were left undefined. Lower diversity was observed in patients in whom nivolumab was started less than 1 year after ASCT, and these patients were excluded from later analyses so that confounding by immune reconstitution would be avoided. Baseline TCR diversity was reported to be lower in newly diagnosed patients than in healthy donors, and even lower in relapsed/refractory patients. Trial patients achieving complete response had baseline diversity similar to newly diagnosed patients, whereas partial responders and progressors had significantly lower diversity. By C4D1, a significant rise was seen in CD4+ TCR diversity but not in CD8+ TCR diversity (p=0.0027 vs p=0.16), and the rise was most apparent among complete responders (p=0.02).

Reading the label with the study, this specimen's time point is: cycle 2 day 1 (C2D1) of nivolumab. Every trial patient had relapsed following autologous stem cell transplantation, and prior brentuximab vedotin exposure was what differed among cohorts A, B and C. The trial cohort comprised 56 patients with relapsed/refractory classical Hodgkin lymphoma whose best overall responses were complete response, partial response or progressive disease. Single-agent nivolumab was administered to trial patients in the multi-cohort phase II CheckMate 205 trial. Best overall response was determined by an independent review committee according to the 2007 International Working Group response criteria. Trial PBMCs were collected immediately before nivolumab initiation (C1D1) and during therapy at cycle 2 day 1 and cycle 4 day 1. Peripheral blood was collected in 8 mL Vacutainer Cell Preparation Tubes, from which PBMCs were isolated by centrifugation and then cryopreserved.

The Qiagen DNeasy kit was used to extract genomic DNA from unsorted PBMCs and from the negatively selected CD4+ and CD8+ fractions. TCR beta CDR3 regions were subjected to amplification by immunoSEQ multiplex PCR with primers that anneal to V and J segments. Amplification bias was minimized using a synthetic immune receptor repertoire, and residual bias was removed computationally after sequencing. As for the authors' bioinformatics: Repertoire diversity was quantified as the Shannon entropy index using custom Python scripts. The unsorted, CD4+ and CD8+ repertoires were each analyzed separately, with the exception of combined analyses, where CD4+ and CD8+ sequences were merged in silico. A clone counted as expanded when the clone's frequency after treatment rose at least 2-fold relative to C1D1, and clones undetected at baseline were given a pseudocount of 0.5. Clones with 0 or 1 copy at C1D1 were defined as singleton clones, while clones with 2 or more copies were defined as non-singleton clones. By matching protein sequences in sorted samples from the same patient, clones expanded in unsorted samples were annotated as CD4+, CD8+ or unknown. Wilcoxon tests on paired samples were used to test changes in diversity from C1D1 to C4D1. Entries here come from immuneACCESS through TCRdb and include only in-frame sequences with V and J called. Some clones fail to appear in such tables; in the studies checked, an unresolved V gene covers under half of the shortfall, and the cause of the remainder is unknown. That table is the source of V, J and clone size, and D and trimming were worked out from the DNA. Counted in this sample were some 93,000 clones; roughly 87% of them appeared once. Around 11% of the sample lies in the top ten.

Remarks on this clone: It lacks a known antigen. Base qualities were left out, and no much larger clone turns up one base away.

Cut back by 4 bases and 2 bases, the V and J ends lie 18 bases apart. Inclusive of the bounding cysteine and phenylalanine, the CDR3 is 16 residues long. Kept here is only the CDR3 DNA, which spans 48 bases and is read in frame from base 1. The germline V gene supplies CDR1 SGHTS and CDR2 YDEGEE. The starting material was peripheral blood mononuclear cells (PBMCs), obtained before the second cycle of nivolumab. The chain is encoded by TRBV5-8 joined to TRBJ2-5; no confident D gene assignment can be made. The clonotype was recovered from a human donor with classical Hodgkin lymphoma. The CDR3 protein is CASSLMAIQGQETQYF. The nucleotide sequence reads TGTGCCAGCAGCCTTATGGCCATACAAGGGCAAGAGACCCAGTACTTC. Supplemented by the reference TRBV5-8 and TRBJ2-5 proteins around the CDR3, the complete variable domain is EAGVTQSPTHLIKTRGQQATLRCSPISGHTSVYWYQQALGLGLQFLLWYDEGEERNRGNFPPRFSGRQFPNYSSELNVNALELEDSALYLCASSLMAIQGQETQYFGPGTRLLVL.